Shown below are 4 T cell receptor beta chains from a single sample sequenced in a study of cytomegalovirus exposure and HLA in healthy donors. The PCR used 60 Vbeta and 13 Jbeta primers. Sequenced by immunoSEQ multiplex PCR; TCRdb stores in-frame clones only, minus some. Among 85,000 to 100,000 clones listed, around 70% were seen once. The sample consisted of PBMCs. Receptors were obtained from a man between 45 and 60 years old in good health and CMV-seronegative.

V and J are TRBV5-6 and TRBJ1-1; a weak D match, TRBD1 (6 bases). The V gene's germline CDR1 is SGHDT and CDR2 YYEEEE. This CDR3 is built from 16 residues. Between the trimmed V and J ends, which lost 4 bases and 3 bases, there was a span of 19 bases. The DNA of the CDR3 is TGTGCCAGCAGCCAAGCCGGGGGGCGCGGGGACACTGAAGCTTTCTTT. Its protein product is CASSQAGGRGDTEAFF.

This chain connects TRBV5-1 to TRBJ1-2, with TRBD1 matching over 12 bases. CDR3 size: 16 residues. The J segment lost 6 bases and the V segment lost 0 bases, leaving 6 bases of the junction unmatched. Germline values: CDR1 SGHRS, CDR2 YFSETQ. CDR3 DNA sequence: TGCGCCAGCAGCTTGGAGGCCGGGACAGGGGGCGATGGCTACACCTTC. This codes for CASSLEAGTGGDGYTF.

The V gene is TRBV7-3, the J gene TRBJ1-1, with a tentative D call TRBD1 (5 bases). V was shortened by 6 bases and J by 4 bases, with 12 bases between the two germline ends. This CDR3 is 13 amino acids long. The V gene's germline CDR1 is SGHTA and CDR2 FQGTGA. Here the CDR3 reads CASSAGVSTEAFF. CDR3 DNA sequence: TGTGCCAGCAGTGCGGGGGTGAGCACTGAAGCTTTCTTT.

This clone was detected only once. The gene calls are TRBV7-2 and TRBJ1-4; TRBD1 matches 8 bases. CDR1 and CDR2 (germline): SGHTA, FQGNSA. V lost 6 bases and J lost 4; bases outside the gene matches: 7. This CDR3 comprises 15 residues. The CDR3 region has the DNA TGTGCCAGCAGACTTACAGGGGGTTTTAATGAAAAACTGTTTTTT. Its protein is CASRLTGGFNEKLFF.